This T cell receptor beta chain was sequenced during a study of blood T cell repertoires in COVID-19. Study overall: The United States, Italy and Spain supplied acute and convalescent COVID-19 samples. T cells, B-cell-depleted T cells, or PBMCs supplied cDNA or gDNA.

Seattle participants joined during active infection and were tracked over time. The authors' processing: From reference gene primer amplification, estimates of nucleated cell counts were derived. Data came from immunoSEQ multiplex PCR; TCRdb stores just in-frame clones and leaves some out. V, J and clone size were drawn from that table, and D and trimming were deduced from the DNA. The profile shows more than 95,000 clones, more than 70% of them singletons. A note on this clone: One junction end disagrees with the germline gene, perhaps due to a read error.

CDR1 is MDHEN and CDR2 is SYDVKM in the germline V gene. This CDR3 has 17 residues. Sequences were obtained from peripheral blood. The TCR sequence derives from a woman older than 75 with COVID-19, enrolled during active disease. The J gene is TRBJ2-1, the V gene TRBV28; the D gene is possibly TRBD2 (6 bases). DNA of the CDR3: TGTGCCAGCAGACTTAGCGGTTCCCTCCAAACCTACATTGAGCAGTTCTTC. It encodes CASRLSGSLQTYIEQFF.